Detailed here is one T cell receptor (beta chain). The data were obtained in a study of patients and donors after allogeneic stem cell transplantation. A single record per CDR3 protein comes from TCRdb applying MiXCR to the RT-PCR reads. The sample has hundreds of thousands of distinct CDR3 sequences; under 20% are singletons. The CDR3 has 15 residues. Germline-derived CDR1 and CDR2 are SEHNR and FQNEAQ (reference sequence). Trimming cost V 2 bases and J 7 bases; bases outside gene matches: 10. This TCR was recovered from a human donor who was either an allogeneic HSCT recipient or a stem cell or donor lymphocyte infusion donor (not recorded which). It is not recorded whose cells these are; they may come from a transplant donor. The sample taken for sequencing was blood, either unsorted or a sorted T cell fraction (not recorded which). The gene calls are TRBV7-9 and TRBJ2-7; 8 bases align to TRBD1. The CDR3 protein is CASSLSGTGQWEQYF. The CDR3 DNA reads as TGTGCCAGCAGCTTATCCGGGACAGGACAATGGGAGCAGTACTTC.